The 3 T cell receptor beta chains listed next were all sequenced from one sample in a study of CD8 T cells in ankylosing spondylitis. Study observations and caveats: A motif in TCR beta, a set of under ten highly homologous variants, appeared characteristic of ankylosing spondylitis blood.

Antigens for these TCRs are unknown. From the 5' RACE reads, TCRdb called clonotypes with MiXCR, one entry per CDR3 protein. The sample carries hundreds of thousands of distinct CDR3 sequences, 12% recorded once. The sample was blood, either unsorted or a sorted T cell fraction (not recorded which). These receptors came from a male donor with ankylosing spondylitis.

The rearrangement uses TRBV5-1 and TRBJ2-5; D gene uncertain. The CDR3 covers 13 residues. Between the trimmed V and J ends, which lost 6 bases and 1 base, there was a span of 10 bases. Per the germline V gene, CDR1 is SGHRS and CDR2 is YFSETQ. The chain's CDR3 is CASMKDPQETQYF. For the CDR3, the DNA is TGCGCCAGCATGAAGGACCCCCAAGAGACCCAGTACTTC.

Only a few counts were recorded for this clonotype. The rearrangement joins TRBV5-6 to TRBJ2-1; weak D call: TRBD1 (6 bases). CDR1 and CDR2 from the germline V gene are SGHDT and YYEEEE. Trimming took 0 bases from V and 8 from J, leaving 12 bases between them. This CDR3 has 14 residues. DNA of the CDR3: TGTGCCAGCAGCTTGGGCAACAGGGTACATGAGCAGTTCTTC. This sequence encodes CASSLGNRVHEQFF.

Written as DNA, the CDR3 is TGTGCCAGCAGTGCCTATCAGTCCCCGTACATCTATGGCTACACCTTC. It encodes CASSAYQSPYIYGYTF. This sequence joins TRBV6-1 and TRBJ1-2; D is ambiguous. Deletions cut 4 bases from V and 4 bases from J, with 19 bases between. The V gene's germline CDR1 is MNHNS and CDR2 SASEGT. This CDR3 region has 16 residues.